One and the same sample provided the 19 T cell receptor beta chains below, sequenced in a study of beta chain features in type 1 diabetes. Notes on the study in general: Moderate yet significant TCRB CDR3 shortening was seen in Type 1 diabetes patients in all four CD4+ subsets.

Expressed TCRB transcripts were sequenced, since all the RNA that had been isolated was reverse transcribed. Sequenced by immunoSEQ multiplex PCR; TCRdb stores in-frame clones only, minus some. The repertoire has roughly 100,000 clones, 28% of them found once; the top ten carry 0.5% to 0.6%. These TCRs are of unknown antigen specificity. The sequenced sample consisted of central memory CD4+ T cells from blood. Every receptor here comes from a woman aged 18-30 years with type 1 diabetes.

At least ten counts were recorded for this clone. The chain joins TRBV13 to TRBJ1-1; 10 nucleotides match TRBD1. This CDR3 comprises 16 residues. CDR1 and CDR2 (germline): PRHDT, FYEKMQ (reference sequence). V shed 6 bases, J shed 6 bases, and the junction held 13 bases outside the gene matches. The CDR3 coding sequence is TGTGCCAGCAGGCAGCGGAGGGACAGGGGCAACTCTGAAGCTTTCTTT. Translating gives CASRQRRDRGNSEAFF.

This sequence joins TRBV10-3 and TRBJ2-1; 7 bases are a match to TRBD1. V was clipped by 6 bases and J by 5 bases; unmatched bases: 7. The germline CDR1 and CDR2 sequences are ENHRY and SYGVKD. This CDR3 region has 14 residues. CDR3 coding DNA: TGTGCCATCAGCTCCGGGACAGTTAACAATGAGCAGTTCTTC. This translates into CAISSGTVNNEQFF.

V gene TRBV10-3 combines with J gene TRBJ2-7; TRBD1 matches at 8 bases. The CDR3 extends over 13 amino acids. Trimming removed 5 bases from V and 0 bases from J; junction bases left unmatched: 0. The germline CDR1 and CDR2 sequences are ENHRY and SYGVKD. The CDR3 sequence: CAISQGASYEQYV. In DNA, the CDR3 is TGTGCCATCAGTCAGGGGGCCTCCTACGAGCAGTACGTC.

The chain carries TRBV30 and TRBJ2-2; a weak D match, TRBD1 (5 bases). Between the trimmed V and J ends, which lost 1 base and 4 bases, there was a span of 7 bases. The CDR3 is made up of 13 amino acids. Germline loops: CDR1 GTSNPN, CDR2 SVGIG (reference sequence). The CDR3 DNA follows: TGTGCCTGGAGTGGGACAACCACCGGGGAGCTGTTTTTT. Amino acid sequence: CAWSGTTTGELFF.

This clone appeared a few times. The CDR3 DNA reads as TGTGCCAGCAGTCTGGACAGGAGATTCTATGGCTACACCTTC. Protein product: CASSLDRRFYGYTF. The V and J genes are TRBV28 and TRBJ1-2; TRBD1 matches 7 bases. The CDR3 length is 14 residues. V trimming: 5 bases; J trimming: 4 bases; junction bases outside the gene matches: 7. Germline V gene data show CDR1 as MDHEN and CDR2 as SYDVKM.

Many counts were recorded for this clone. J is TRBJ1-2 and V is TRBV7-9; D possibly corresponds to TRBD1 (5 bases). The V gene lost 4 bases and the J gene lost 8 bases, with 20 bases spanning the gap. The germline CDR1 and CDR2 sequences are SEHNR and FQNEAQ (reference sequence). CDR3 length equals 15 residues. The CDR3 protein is CASSSGAGPGSGYTF. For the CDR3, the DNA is TGTGCCAGCAGCTCAGGCGCGGGACCGGGGTCGGGCTACACCTTC.

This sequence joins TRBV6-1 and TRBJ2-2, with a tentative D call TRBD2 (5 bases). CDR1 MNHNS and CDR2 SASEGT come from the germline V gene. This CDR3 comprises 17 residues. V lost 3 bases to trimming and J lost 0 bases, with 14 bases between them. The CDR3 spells CASSDFRGSSNTGELFF. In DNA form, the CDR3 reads TGTGCCAGCAGTGACTTCAGAGGGTCCTCGAACACCGGGGAGCTGTTTTTT.

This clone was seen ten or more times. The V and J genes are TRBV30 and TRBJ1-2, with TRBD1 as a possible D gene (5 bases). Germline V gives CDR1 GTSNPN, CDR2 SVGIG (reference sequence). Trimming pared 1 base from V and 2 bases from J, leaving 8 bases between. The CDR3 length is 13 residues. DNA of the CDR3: TGTGCCTGGAGTGCAGACAGCAACTATGGCTACACCTTC. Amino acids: CAWSADSNYGYTF.

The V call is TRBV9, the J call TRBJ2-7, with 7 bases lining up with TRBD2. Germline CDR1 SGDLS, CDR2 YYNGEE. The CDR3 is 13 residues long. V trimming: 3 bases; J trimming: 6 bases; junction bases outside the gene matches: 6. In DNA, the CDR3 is TGTGCCAGCAGCGCCCGGGAGGACGCCGAGCAGTACTTC. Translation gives CASSAREDAEQYF.

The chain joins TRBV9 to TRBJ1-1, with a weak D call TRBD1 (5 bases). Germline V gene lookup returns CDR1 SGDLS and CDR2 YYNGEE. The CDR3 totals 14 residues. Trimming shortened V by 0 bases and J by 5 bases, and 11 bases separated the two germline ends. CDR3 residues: CASSVDQGGTEAFF. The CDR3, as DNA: TGTGCCAGCAGCGTAGATCAGGGTGGTACTGAAGCTTTCTTT.

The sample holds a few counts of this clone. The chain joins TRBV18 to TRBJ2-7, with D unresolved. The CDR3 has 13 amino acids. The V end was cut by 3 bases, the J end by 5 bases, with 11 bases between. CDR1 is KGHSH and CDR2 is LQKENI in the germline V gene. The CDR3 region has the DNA TGTGCCAGCTCACCTCCTGCCCGGGACGAGCAGTACTTC. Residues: CASSPPARDEQYF.

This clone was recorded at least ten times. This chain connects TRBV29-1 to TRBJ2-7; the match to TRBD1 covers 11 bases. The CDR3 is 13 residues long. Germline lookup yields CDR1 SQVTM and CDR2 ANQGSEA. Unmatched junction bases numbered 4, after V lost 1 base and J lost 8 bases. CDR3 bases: TGCAGCGTTGAAGGGACAGGGGGCGCGAAGCAGTACTTC. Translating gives CSVEGTGGAKQYF.

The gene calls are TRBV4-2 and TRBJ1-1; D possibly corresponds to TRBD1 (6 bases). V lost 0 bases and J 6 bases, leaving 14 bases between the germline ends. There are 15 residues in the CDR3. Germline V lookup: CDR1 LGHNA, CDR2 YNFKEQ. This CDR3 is CASSQEGQQGAEAFF. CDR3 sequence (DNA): TGTGCCAGCAGCCAAGAAGGACAGCAGGGCGCTGAAGCTTTCTTT.

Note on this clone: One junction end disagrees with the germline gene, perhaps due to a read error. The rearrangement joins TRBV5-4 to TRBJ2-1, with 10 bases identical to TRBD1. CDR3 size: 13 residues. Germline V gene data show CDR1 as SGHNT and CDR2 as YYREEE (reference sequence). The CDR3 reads CASSQDWDRGQFF. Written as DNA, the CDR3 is TGCGCCAGCAGCCAAGATTGGGACAGGGGGCAGTTCTTC. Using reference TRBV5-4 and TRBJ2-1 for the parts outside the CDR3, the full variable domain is ETGVTQSPTHLIKTRGQQVTLRCSSQSGHNTVSWYQQALGQGPQFIFQYYREEENGRGNFPPRFSGLQFPNYSSELNVNALELDDSALYLCASSQDWDRGQFFGPGTRLTVL.

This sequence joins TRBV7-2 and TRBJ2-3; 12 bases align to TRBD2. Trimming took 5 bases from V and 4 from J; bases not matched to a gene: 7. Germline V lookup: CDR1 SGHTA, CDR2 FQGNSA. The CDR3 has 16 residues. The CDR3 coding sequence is TGTGCCAGCAGCGGAACTCTAGCGGGAGGGCCAGATACGCAGTATTTT. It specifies CASSGTLAGGPDTQYF.

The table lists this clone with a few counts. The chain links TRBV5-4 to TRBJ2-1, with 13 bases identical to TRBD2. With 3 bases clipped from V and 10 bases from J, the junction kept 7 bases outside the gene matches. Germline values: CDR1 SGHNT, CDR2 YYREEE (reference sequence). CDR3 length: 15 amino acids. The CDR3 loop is CASSSGTSGKMEQFF. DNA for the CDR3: TGTGCCAGCAGCTCGGGGACTAGCGGGAAAATGGAGCAGTTCTTC.

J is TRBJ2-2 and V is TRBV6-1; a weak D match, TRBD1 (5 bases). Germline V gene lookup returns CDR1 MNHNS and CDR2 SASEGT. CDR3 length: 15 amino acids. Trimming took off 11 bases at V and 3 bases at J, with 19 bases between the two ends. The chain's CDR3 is CAATFQGSDTGELFF. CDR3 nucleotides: TGTGCCGCCACATTTCAGGGTTCCGACACCGGGGAGCTGTTTTTT.

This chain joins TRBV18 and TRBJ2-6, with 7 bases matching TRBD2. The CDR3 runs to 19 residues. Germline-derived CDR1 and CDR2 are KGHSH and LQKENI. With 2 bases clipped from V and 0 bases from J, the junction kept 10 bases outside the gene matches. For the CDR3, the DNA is TGTGCCAGCTCACCATTCCGTACGGGGGGTAACTCTGGGGCCAACGTCCTGACTTTC. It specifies CASSPFRTGGNSGANVLTF.

This chain's CDR3 is CASSSSRDLNEQFF. The CDR3, as DNA: TGTGCCAGCAGCTCATCCCGGGACTTAAATGAGCAGTTCTTC. This chain links TRBV13 with TRBJ2-1; a weak D match, TRBD2 (6 bases). The CDR3 sequence is 14 residues long. CDR1 and CDR2 (germline): PRHDT, FYEKMQ (reference sequence). Trimming took 4 bases from V and 7 from J, leaving 14 bases between them.